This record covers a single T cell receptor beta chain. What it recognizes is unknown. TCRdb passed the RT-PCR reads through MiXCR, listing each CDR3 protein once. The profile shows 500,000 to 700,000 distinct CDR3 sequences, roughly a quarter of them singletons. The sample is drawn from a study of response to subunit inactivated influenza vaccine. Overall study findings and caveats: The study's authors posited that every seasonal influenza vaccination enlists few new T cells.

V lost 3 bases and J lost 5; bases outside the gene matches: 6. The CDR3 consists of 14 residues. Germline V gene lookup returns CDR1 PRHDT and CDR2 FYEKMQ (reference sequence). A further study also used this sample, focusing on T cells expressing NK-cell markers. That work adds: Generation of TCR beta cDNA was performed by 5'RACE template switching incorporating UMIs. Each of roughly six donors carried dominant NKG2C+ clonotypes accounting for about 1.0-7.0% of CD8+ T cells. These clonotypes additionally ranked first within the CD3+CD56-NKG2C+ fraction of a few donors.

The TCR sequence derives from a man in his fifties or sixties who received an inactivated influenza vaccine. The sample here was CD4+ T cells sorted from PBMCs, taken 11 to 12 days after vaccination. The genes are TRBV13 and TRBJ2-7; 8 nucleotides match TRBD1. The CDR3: CASSFGQGRNEQYF. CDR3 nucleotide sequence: TGTGCCAGCAGCTTCGGACAGGGTAGGAACGAGCAGTACTTC.